A single sample is the source of the 11 T cell receptor beta chains below, sequenced in a study of OX40 agonist ivuxolimab in advanced cancers. Using immunoSEQ multiplex PCR, the repertoire was profiled, and TCRdb retains in-frame clones only, with some absent. Among tens of thousands of clones, 75% to 85% were seen once, and the ten largest hold over 15%. The starting material was CD4+ or CD8+ T cells sorted from blood, obtained in a trial of the OX40 agonist ivuxolimab. These receptors came from an adult with an advanced solid tumor such as melanoma, head and neck, liver or kidney cancer.

This clone was found once. V usage is TRBV29-1 and J usage is TRBJ2-1, with D perhaps assigned TRBD1 or TRBD2 (5 bases each). Trimming removed 3 bases from V and 3 bases from J, with 18 bases in between. Germline assignment: CDR1 SQVTM and CDR2 ANQGSEA. The CDR3 has 16 residues. The CDR3 nucleotides read TGCAGCGTTGATGGGGGTTTGAGGCAGGACTACAATGAGCAGTTCTTC. This translates into CSVDGGLRQDYNEQFF.

The V and J genes are TRBV2 and TRBJ2-2, with D possibly matching TRBD1 (6 bases). Germline CDR1 SNHLY, CDR2 FYNNEI. The CDR3 totals 14 residues. Trimming stripped 6 bases from V and 1 base from J, with 9 bases between. CDR3 residues: CASRRTENTGELFF. DNA of the CDR3: TGTGCCAGCAGGAGGACAGAGAACACCGGGGAGCTGTTTTTT.

The chain uses TRBV19 and TRBJ1-1; D is perhaps TRBD1 (5 bases). V was shortened by 3 bases and J by 5 bases, with 13 bases between the two germline ends. The CDR3 runs 14 residues. Germline values: CDR1 LNHDA, CDR2 SQIVND (reference sequence). The CDR3 sequence is CASSIFGRETEAFF. As DNA, the CDR3 is TGTGCCAGTAGTATCTTCGGCAGGGAAACTGAAGCTTTCTTT.

This chain links TRBV28 with TRBJ2-3; perhaps TRBD2 as D (7 bases). Between the trimmed V and J ends, which lost 2 bases and 5 bases, there was a span of 14 bases. In germline, CDR1 is MDHEN, CDR2 SYDVKM. CDR3 length: 15 residues. DNA of the CDR3: TGTGCCAGCAGTTTAGGGGGGGGCGCGGGAGATACGCAGTATTTT. This sequence encodes CASSLGGGAGDTQYF.

The rearrangement links TRBV18 to TRBJ2-7; tentative D call: TRBD1 (5 bases). CDR3 length: 13 amino acids. Trimming shortened V by 10 bases and J by 0 bases, and 13 bases separated the two germline ends. CDR1 and CDR2 from the germline V gene are KGHSH and LQKENI. The CDR3 is CATPGSLSYEQYF. For the CDR3, the DNA is TGTGCCACCCCAGGGTCCCTCTCCTACGAGCAGTACTTC.

The genes are TRBV27 and TRBJ2-1; 8 bases align to TRBD2. CDR1 is MNHEY and CDR2 is SMNVEV in the germline V gene (reference sequence). V dropped 6 bases and J dropped 7; count of bases not matched to a gene: 11. The CDR3 has 15 residues. The CDR3 protein is CASSSGSGGRNEQFF. DNA of the CDR3: TGTGCCAGCAGCAGCGGTTCGGGGGGGCGGAATGAGCAGTTCTTC.

CDR3 in amino acids: CASSGLTGGSSPLHF. In DNA, the CDR3 is TGTGCCAGCAGTGGCCTGACAGGGGGCAGTTCACCCCTCCACTTT. The chain has TRBV6-1 and TRBJ1-6, with TRBD1 matching over 10 bases. V was pared by 4 bases and J by 9 bases, with 6 bases of the junction left unmatched. CDR1 and CDR2 from the germline V gene are MNHNS and SASEGT. There are 15 residues in the CDR3.

The CDR3: CASRLRGNTEAFF. The CDR3 DNA reads as TGCGCCAGCAGGTTGAGAGGGAACACTGAAGCTTTCTTT. This sequence joins TRBV5-1 and TRBJ1-1; D gene ambiguous. Germline V gives CDR1 SGHRS, CDR2 YFSETQ. V lost 5 bases to trimming and J lost 1 base, with 9 bases between them. There are 13 residues in the CDR3. The variable domain in full, completed from reference TRBV5-1 and TRBJ1-1, reads KAGVTQTPRYLIKTRGQQVTLSCSPISGHRSVSWYQQTPGQGLQFLFEYFSETQRNKGNFPGRFSGRQFSNSRSEMNVSTLELGDSALYLCASRLRGNTEAFFGQGTRLTVV.

The V and J genes are TRBV27 and TRBJ2-1, with D uncertain. CDR3 size: 15 residues. The V end lost 0 bases, the J end lost 4 bases, and 10 bases lay between the germline ends. CDR1 MNHEY and CDR2 SMNVEV come from the germline V gene (reference sequence). CDR3 coding DNA: TGTGCCAGCAGTTTATCGCCCTACTATTACAATGAGCAGTTCTTC. Amino acid sequence: CASSLSPYYYNEQFF.

This chain links TRBV4-1 with TRBJ2-1, with 8 nucleotides matching TRBD2. The V gene end was trimmed by 4 bases and the J gene end by 4 bases; junction bases not matched to a gene: 9. Germline CDR1 reads MGHRA; CDR2 reads YSYEKL. The CDR3 consists of 16 residues. CDR3 sequence (DNA): TGCGCCAGCAGCCCCACGAGAGCGGGAGTGTACAATGAGCAGTTCTTC. It translates to CASSPTRAGVYNEQFF.

This chain uses TRBV15 with TRBJ2-1, with a tentative D call TRBD2 (6 bases). Germline loops: CDR1 LNHNV, CDR2 YYDKDF (reference sequence). V was cut by 3 bases and J by 7 bases, with 10 bases left in between. CDR3 length: 13 residues. The DNA for the CDR3 is TGTGCCACCAGCAGTCCAGGGAGGAATGAGCAGTTCTTC. Protein product: CATSSPGRNEQFF. Full variable domain (missing parts from reference TRBV15 and TRBJ2-1): DAMVIQNPRYQVTQFGKPVTLSCSQTLNHNVMYWYQQKSSQAPKLLFHYYDKDFNNEADTPDNFQSRRPNTSFCFLDIRSPGLGDTAMYLCATSSPGRNEQFFGPGTRLTVL.